These 30 T cell receptor beta chains came from one sample sequenced in a study of blood T cell repertoires in COVID-19. The assay was immunoSEQ multiplex PCR, and TCRdb's table has in-frame clones only and misses some. The top ten clones hold 4.9% of a sample with about 110,000 clones, 80% to 90% of them seen once. The sample consisted of peripheral blood. Source of these receptors: a man aged 35 to 55 with active or convalescent COVID-19.

The V call is TRBV9, the J call TRBJ2-7; D not certain. CDR1 and CDR2 (germline): SGDLS, YYNGEE. The length of the CDR3 is 14 residues. With 0 bases removed from V and 2 bases from J, the gap between germline ends came to 9 bases. The CDR3 DNA reads TGTGCCAGCAGCGTAGGGCTGCTGACCTACGAGCAGTACTTC. Residues: CASSVGLLTYEQYF. The full variable domain, its missing parts supplied by reference TRBV9 and TRBJ2-7, is DSGVTQTPKHLITATGQRVTLRCSPRSGDLSVYWYQQSLDQGLQFLIQYYNGEERAKGNILERFSAQQFPDLHSELNLSSLELGDSALYFCASSVGLLTYEQYFGPGTRLTVT.

The chain recombines TRBV10-1 with TRBJ2-1; 11 bases map to TRBD2. After removal of 2 bases from V and 9 bases from J, the junction contained 9 bases not matched to a gene. The CDR3 runs to 16 residues. CDR1 is WNHNN and CDR2 is SYGVQD in the germline V gene (reference sequence). The CDR3 protein is CASSESSGRASVEQFF. The CDR3 DNA reads TGCGCCAGCAGTGAGAGTAGCGGGAGGGCCTCCGTTGAGCAGTTCTTC.

V is TRBV30 and J is TRBJ1-3; D ambiguous. The V and J ends lost 1 base and 1 base respectively, with 5 bases between them. The CDR3 is 13 amino acids. Germline CDR1 reads GTSNPN; CDR2 reads SVGIG (reference sequence). CDR3 in amino acids: CAWSDGSGNTIYF. CDR3 in DNA: TGTGCCTGGAGTGACGGGTCTGGAAACACCATATATTTT.

This rearrangement joins TRBV11-2 to TRBJ2-6; D gene ambiguous. Trimming cost V 1 base and J 0 bases, with 4 bases left between them. This CDR3 is built from 15 residues. The germline V gene has CDR1 SGHAT and CDR2 FQNNGV. CDR3 sequence (DNA): TGTGCCAGCAGCTTAGGGCACTCTGGGGCCAACGTCCTGACTTTC. It translates to CASSLGHSGANVLTF.

The chain couples TRBV7-8 to TRBJ2-7; D gene ambiguous. This CDR3 has 14 residues. The germline V gene encodes CDR1 SGHVS and CDR2 FQNEAQ. Between the trimmed V and J ends, which lost 3 bases and 0 bases, there was a span of 9 bases. CDR3 in DNA: TGTGCCAGCAGCTTTGGCAGGTCCTCCTACGAGCAGTACTTC. Its translation is CASSFGRSSYEQYF.

This chain links TRBV19 with TRBJ1-1; 7 nucleotides align to TRBD1. The germline gives CDR1 LNHDA, CDR2 SQIVND (reference sequence). Trimming took 4 bases from V and 3 from J; bases not matched to a gene: 5. The CDR3 loop spans 14 amino acids. The CDR3 DNA reads TGTGCCAGTAGTACCATCAGGGGGGACACTGAAGCTTTCTTT. Translated: CASSTIRGDTEAFF.

The chain joins TRBV5-1 to TRBJ2-2; 7 nucleotides agree with TRBD2. Looked up from germline, CDR1 is SGHRS and CDR2 is YFSETQ. V lost 2 bases and J lost 7; bases outside the gene matches: 11. The CDR3 is 16 amino acids. The CDR3 DNA reads TGCGCCAGCAGCTTTACGACGAGGGAGGGGATCGGGGAGCTGTTTTTT. Translated, it gives CASSFTTREGIGELFF.

This rearrangement joins TRBV7-2 to TRBJ1-1, with unresolved D. Germline-derived CDR1 and CDR2 are SGHTA and FQGNSA. The CDR3 is made up of 13 amino acids. V was shortened by 5 bases and J by 11 bases, with 18 bases between the two germline ends. The CDR3 loop is CASSPFTAGWAFF. The CDR3 bases are TGTGCCAGCAGCCCCTTTACAGCAGGCTGGGCTTTCTTT.

The V call is TRBV5-1, the J call TRBJ2-7, with TRBD2 matching 8 bases. The CDR3 extends over 15 amino acids. Trimming removed 0 bases from V and 3 bases from J; junction bases left unmatched: 5. The V gene's germline CDR1 is SGHRS and CDR2 YFSETQ. The CDR3 coding sequence is TGCGCCAGCAGCTTGGGCTCGGGGGGGCTCTACGAGCAGTACTTC. Encoded protein: CASSLGSGGLYEQYF. Combining the CDR3 with reference TRBV5-1 and TRBJ2-7 gives the whole variable domain KAGVTQTPRYLIKTRGQQVTLSCSPISGHRSVSWYQQTPGQGLQFLFEYFSETQRNKGNFPGRFSGRQFSNSRSEMNVSTLELGDSALYLCASSLGSGGLYEQYFGPGTRLTVT.

This clone was seen a few times. This CDR3 is CASSPELGRSALNYGYTF. The CDR3 coding sequence is TGTGCCAGCAGTCCCGAGCTGGGTCGCTCAGCGCTTAACTATGGCTACACCTTC. This chain connects TRBV6-6 to TRBJ1-2; D unresolved. From germline, CDR1 is MNHNY and CDR2 SVGAGI (reference sequence). The V gene lost 5 bases and the J gene lost 1 base, with 23 bases spanning the gap. This CDR3 region has 18 residues.

The chain recombines TRBV3-1 (or the pseudogene TRBV3-2) with TRBJ2-1, with 12 nucleotides matching TRBD2. V was clipped by 4 bases and J by 9 bases; unmatched bases: 13. Germline-derived CDR1 and CDR2 are LGHDT and YNNKEL (reference sequence). This CDR3 comprises 17 residues. The CDR3 here is CASSPWTSGDRGGEQFF. The CDR3 DNA is TGTGCCAGCAGCCCGTGGACTAGCGGGGATCGAGGTGGTGAGCAGTTCTTC.

V and J are TRBV7-9 and TRBJ1-6; D might be TRBD1 (5 bases). Trimming removed 5 bases at V and 9 bases at J, with 14 bases between. Germline CDR1 SEHNR, CDR2 FQNEAQ (reference sequence). The CDR3 is 14 residues long. The CDR3 reads CASSPGSDGSPLHF. CDR3 sequence (DNA): TGTGCCAGCAGCCCAGGGTCAGACGGTTCACCCCTCCACTTT. The whole variable domain, filled in from reference TRBV7-9 and TRBJ1-6, reads DTGVSQNPRHKITKRGQNVTFRCDPISEHNRLYWYRQTLGQGPEFLTYFQNEAQLEKSRLLSDRFSAERPKGSFSTLEIQRTEQGDSAMYLCASSPGSDGSPLHFGNGTRLTVT.

The CDR3 DNA sequence: TGCGCCAGCAGCCAAGATCTGCAGGCAGGCTCTTATCAAAAACTGTTTTTT. This codes for CASSQDLQAGSYQKLFF. The chain employs TRBV4-3 and TRBJ1-4; D unresolved. This CDR3 region has 17 residues. Germline CDR1 LGHNA, CDR2 YSLEER. Trimming took off 0 bases at V and 9 bases at J, with 20 bases between the two ends.

This clone came up a few times. The chain is built from TRBV11-2 and TRBJ1-4; D uncertain. V dropped 2 bases and J dropped 7 bases, with 14 bases sitting between them. The length of the CDR3 is 15 residues. CDR1 and CDR2 from the germline V gene are SGHAT and FQNNGV. The CDR3 here is CASSLFRGPGEKLFF. Written as DNA, the CDR3 is TGTGCCAGCAGCTTATTTAGAGGGCCAGGTGAAAAACTGTTTTTT.

V and J are TRBV28 and TRBJ2-2; D call uncertain. The V gene lost 3 bases and the J gene lost 7 bases, with 6 bases spanning the gap. Germline V gene data show CDR1 as MDHEN and CDR2 as SYDVKM. The CDR3 extends over 12 amino acids. CDR3 in amino acids: CASSFHGGELFF. The CDR3 DNA reads TGTGCCAGCAGTTTTCACGGCGGGGAGCTGTTTTTT.

The gene calls are TRBV6-2 or TRBV6-3 and TRBJ2-7, with 9 bases fitting TRBD2. Looked up from germline, CDR1 is MNHEY and CDR2 is SVGEGT. Germline trimming cut 4 bases from V and 0 bases from J; bases unmatched to any gene: 1. The CDR3 sequence is 14 residues long. CDR3 in DNA: TGTGCCAGCAGTTCTAGCGGGAACTCCTACGAGCAGTACTTC. Translation gives CASSSSGNSYEQYF.

This sequence joins TRBV5-4 and TRBJ1-6, with D hard to call. V was trimmed by 5 bases and J by 9 bases, leaving 9 bases between them. This CDR3 region has 12 residues. Germline CDR1 SGHNT, CDR2 YYREEE (reference sequence). CDR3 DNA sequence: TGTGCCAGCAGTGTAGGGAGTTCACCCCTCCACTTT. Its protein is CASSVGSSPLHF.

V usage is TRBV9 and J usage is TRBJ1-6; D not certain. The V gene's germline CDR1 is SGDLS and CDR2 YYNGEE. CDR3 length: 15 residues. Between the trimmed V and J ends, which lost 0 bases and 7 bases, there was a span of 11 bases. CDR3 sequence: CASSVDIEQNSPLHF. Written as DNA, the CDR3 is TGTGCCAGCAGCGTAGATATTGAACAGAATTCACCCCTCCACTTT.

The genes are TRBV5-4 and TRBJ2-1; D perhaps matches TRBD1 (5 bases). V was clipped by 0 bases and J by 8 bases, with 9 bases between them. The V gene's germline CDR1 is SGHNT and CDR2 YYREEE (reference sequence). The CDR3 consists of 13 residues. Here the CDR3 reads CASSLALRDEQFF. The CDR3 nucleotides read TGTGCCAGCAGCTTGGCCCTCAGGGATGAGCAGTTCTTC.

This chain uses TRBV7-2 with TRBJ1-2; TRBD1 aligns across 8 bases. With 4 bases clipped from V and 8 bases from J, the junction kept 6 bases outside the gene matches. This CDR3 contains 13 residues. CDR1 SGHTA and CDR2 FQGNSA come from the germline V gene. In DNA form, the CDR3 reads TGTGCCAGCAGCTCGACAGGGGTTGGGGGCTACACCTTC. Encoded protein: CASSSTGVGGYTF.

DNA of the CDR3: TGTGCCTGGACGGGACAACCAAATCAGCCCCAGCATTTT. Protein product: CAWTGQPNQPQHF. The rearrangement links TRBV30 to TRBJ1-5; the D gene is possibly TRBD1 (6 bases). V lost 4 bases, J lost 4 bases, and 11 bases lay in between. This CDR3 is built from 13 residues. The V gene's germline CDR1 is GTSNPN and CDR2 SVGIG (reference sequence).

This clone showed up just once. CDR3 amino acids: CAISESPTGQWELFF. In DNA, the CDR3 is TGTGCCATCAGTGAGTCGCCTACAGGCCAATGGGAGCTGTTTTTT. This chain joins TRBV10-3 and TRBJ2-2; possibly TRBD1 for D (5 bases). Germline CDR1 and CDR2: ENHRY and SYGVKD. V lost 0 bases and J lost 9, with 14 bases in between. The CDR3 is 15 amino acids.

The chain combines TRBV7-2 with TRBJ1-1; no definite D call. This CDR3 contains 15 residues. The germline gives CDR1 SGHTA, CDR2 FQGNSA. Trimming took off 0 bases at V and 0 bases at J, with 8 bases between the two ends. DNA of the CDR3: TGTGCCAGCAGCTTAGCAGACTGGGTGAACACTGAAGCTTTCTTT. Its protein is CASSLADWVNTEAFF.

The chain carries TRBV3-1 (or the pseudogene TRBV3-2) and TRBJ1-4; tentatively, D is TRBD1 (6 bases). CDR1 and CDR2 from the germline V gene are LGHDT and YNNKEL (reference sequence). The ends were cut back, 3 bases at V and 8 bases at J, with 19 bases in the middle. The CDR3 is made up of 16 amino acids. In DNA form, the CDR3 reads TGTGCCAGCAGCCATACTCCGGGGGGGGGCAGAGAAAAACTGTTTTTT. Protein sequence: CASSHTPGGGREKLFF.

A few counts support this clone. This chain joins TRBV7-2 and TRBJ2-7; the match to TRBD1 covers 12 bases. This CDR3 region has 14 residues. Germline CDR1 reads SGHTA; CDR2 reads FQGNSA. V gave up 4 bases and J gave up 4 bases; unmatched junction bases: 2. For the CDR3, the DNA is TGTGCCAGCAGCTGGGACAGGGGGCTGTACGAGCAGTACTTC. Translated, it gives CASSWDRGLYEQYF.

This clone was seen more than once but under ten times. The chain carries TRBV2 and TRBJ1-2; TRBD1 aligns across 10 bases. In germline, CDR1 is SNHLY, CDR2 FYNNEI. V dropped 10 bases and J dropped 3; count of bases not matched to a gene: 17. The length of the CDR3 is 17 residues. The CDR3 loop is CANHLPGQGRNDYGYTF. The CDR3 DNA sequence: TGTGCCAACCATCTCCCGGGACAGGGGCGCAACGACTATGGCTACACCTTC.

This clone appeared a few times. This chain joins TRBV30 and TRBJ2-2; TRBD1 matches 9 bases. Germline CDR1 is GTSNPN and CDR2 is SVGIG (reference sequence). This CDR3 spans 16 amino acids. Trimming cost V 0 bases and J 7 bases; bases outside gene matches: 9. CDR3 DNA sequence: TGTGCCTGGAGTGTACTGAACAGGGGGCTTGACGGGGAGCTGTTTTTT. It translates to CAWSVLNRGLDGELFF.

The rearrangement joins TRBV18 to TRBJ1-2; D not resolved. The CDR3 covers 13 residues. The germline CDR1 and CDR2 sequences are KGHSH and LQKENI. The germline V and J ends were trimmed by 4 bases and 7 bases, with 13 bases remaining between them. DNA for the CDR3: TGTGCCAGCTCACGTTACAGCCTCGCTGGCTACACCTTC. Protein product: CASSRYSLAGYTF.

The rearrangement joins TRBV5-4 to TRBJ1-1, with 8 bases aligning to TRBD1. This CDR3 contains 16 residues. Germline V lookup: CDR1 SGHNT, CDR2 YYREEE (reference sequence). Trimming at V came to 0 bases and at J to 4 bases, leaving 8 bases not matched to a gene. The CDR3 reads CASSLESGGAGTEAFF. CDR3 coding DNA: TGTGCCAGCAGCTTGGAGTCAGGGGGCGCGGGCACTGAAGCTTTCTTT.

This chain connects TRBV28 to TRBJ2-7, with D tentatively TRBD2 (6 bases). CDR1 and CDR2 from the germline V gene are MDHEN and SYDVKM. V lost 6 bases to trimming and J lost 6 bases, with 18 bases between them. The CDR3 contains 14 residues. Here the CDR3 DNA reads TGTGCCAGCAGGATGGCGGGGTGGGATTCCGAGCAGTACTTC. As protein: CASRMAGWDSEQYF.